This T cell receptor beta chain was profiled in a study of blood T cell repertoires in COVID-19. Whole-study context: In each case, the material was cDNA or gDNA derived from T cells, B-cell-depleted T cells, or PBMCs.

Germline CDR1 is SGDLS and CDR2 is YYNGEE. The germline V and J ends were trimmed by 4 bases and 8 bases, with 18 bases remaining between them. The CDR3 runs 14 residues. Methods used by the authors: Quantification of nucleated cells was approximated via reference gene primer amplification. Assay: immunoSEQ multiplex PCR; the TCRdb copy retains only in-frame clones and omits some. V and J calls and clone size come straight from that table; D and trimming were deduced from the DNA. Of about 200,000 clones listed, about 84% are singletons. Donors were grouped by their self-reported clinical history. This TCR came from a middle-aged man with acute COVID-19. The sample consisted of PBMCs or T cells enriched from blood (not recorded which). V gene TRBV9 combines with J gene TRBJ1-1; possibly TRBD1 for D (5 bases). The CDR3 loop reads CASSPTRVLGEAFF. CDR3 nucleotide sequence: TGTGCCAGCAGCCCAACCAGGGTTTTAGGGGAAGCTTTCTTT. Complete variable domain (other parts from reference TRBV9 and TRBJ1-1): DSGVTQTPKHLITATGQRVTLRCSPRSGDLSVYWYQQSLDQGLQFLIQYYNGEERAKGNILERFSAQQFPDLHSELNLSSLELGDSALYFCASSPTRVLGEAFFGQGTRLTVV.